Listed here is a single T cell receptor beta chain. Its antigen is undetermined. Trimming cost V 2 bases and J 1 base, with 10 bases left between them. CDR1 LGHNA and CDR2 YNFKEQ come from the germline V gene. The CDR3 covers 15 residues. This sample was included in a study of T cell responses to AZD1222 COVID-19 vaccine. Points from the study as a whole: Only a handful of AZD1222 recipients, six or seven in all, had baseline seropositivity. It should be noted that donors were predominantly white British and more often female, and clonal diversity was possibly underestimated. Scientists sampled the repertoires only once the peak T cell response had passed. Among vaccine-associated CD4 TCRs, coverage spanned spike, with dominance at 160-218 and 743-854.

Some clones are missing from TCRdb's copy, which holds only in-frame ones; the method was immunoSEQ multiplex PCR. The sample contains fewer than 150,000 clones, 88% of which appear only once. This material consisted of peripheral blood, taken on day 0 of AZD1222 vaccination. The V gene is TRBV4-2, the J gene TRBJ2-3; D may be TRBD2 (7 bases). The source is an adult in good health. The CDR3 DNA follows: TGTGCCAGCAGCCAAACGGGGGGCGGCACAGATACGCAGTATTTT. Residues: CASSQTGGGTDTQYF.